Presented here are 22 T cell receptor beta chains from one specimen sequenced in a study of cytomegalovirus exposure and HLA in healthy donors. The PCR contained 60 Vbeta and 13 Jbeta primers. The repertoire was sequenced with immunoSEQ multiplex PCR; TCRdb's copy has only in-frame clones and lacks some. Recorded here are about 170,000 clones; the top ten clones represent 0.7% to 1%. The sample consisted of PBMCs. These receptors all come from a woman between 18 and 29 years old in good health and CMV-seropositive.

The gene calls are TRBV6-1 and TRBJ2-1; TRBD2 aligns across 7 bases. Germline trimming cut 6 bases from V and 2 bases from J; bases unmatched to any gene: 7. CDR3 length: 15 amino acids. The germline V gene has CDR1 MNHNS and CDR2 SASEGT. The DNA of the CDR3 is TGTGCCAGCAGGGGGGGACTAAACGCCTACAATGAGCAGTTCTTC. Its translation: CASRGGLNAYNEQFF.

The V call is TRBV7-2, the J call TRBJ2-2; 7 bases are shared with TRBD1. Trimming removed 4 bases from V and 2 bases from J; junction bases left unmatched: 1. The CDR3 totals 14 residues. Germline-derived CDR1 and CDR2 are SGHTA and FQGNSA. The CDR3 protein is CASSYRGNTGELFF. CDR3 coding DNA: TGTGCCAGCAGCTACAGGGGCAACACCGGGGAGCTGTTTTTT.

The rearrangement uses TRBV5-6 and TRBJ2-3; possible D gene TRBD2, 6 bases. The CDR3 is 12 amino acids. V lost 3 bases to trimming and J lost 6 bases, with 8 bases between them. CDR1 is SGHDT, CDR2 YYEEEE, per germline. The CDR3 sequence: CASSWDLDTQYF. CDR3 nucleotide sequence: TGTGCCAGCAGCTGGGACTTGGATACGCAGTATTTT.

This chain connects TRBV10-3 to TRBJ2-3, with a tentative D call TRBD2 (5 bases). This CDR3 comprises 12 residues. From germline, CDR1 is ENHRY and CDR2 SYGVKD. V shed 8 bases and J shed 1 base, with 7 bases lying between them. CDR3 in amino acids: CAIGAGTDTQYF. CDR3 nucleotides: TGTGCCATCGGAGCGGGCACAGATACGCAGTATTTT.

CDR3 in amino acids: CASSPRGLDVDTQYF. For the CDR3, the DNA is TGCGCCAGCAGCCCTCGGGGACTAGATGTAGATACGCAGTATTTT. The chain links TRBV5-1 to TRBJ2-3; TRBD2 matches at 8 bases. With V trimmed by 4 bases and J by 5 bases, 9 bases remained unmatched. The CDR3 totals 15 residues. Germline V gene data show CDR1 as SGHRS and CDR2 as YFSETQ.

The J gene is TRBJ2-3, the V gene TRBV5-4; 15 bases align to TRBD2. CDR1 and CDR2 (germline): SGHNT, YYREEE (reference sequence). Unmatched junction bases numbered 5, after V lost 4 bases and J lost 5 bases. The CDR3 has 16 residues. CDR3 DNA sequence: TGTGCCAGCAGCCCGGGGGGACTAGCGGGAGGAGATACGCAGTATTTT. It is translated as CASSPGGLAGGDTQYF.

J is TRBJ2-7 and V is TRBV6-1; possible D gene TRBD1, 5 bases. Trimming took 7 bases from V and 2 from J, leaving 12 bases between them. This CDR3 is 13 amino acids long. Germline CDR1 reads MNHNS; CDR2 reads SASEGT. Here the CDR3 DNA reads TGTGCCAGCAATCTACAGGTAACCTACGAGCAGTACTTC. Amino acid sequence: CASNLQVTYEQYF.

V usage is TRBV7-2 and J usage is TRBJ2-7, with D possibly being TRBD2 (6 bases). CDR1 SGHTA and CDR2 FQGNSA come from the germline V gene. CDR3 size: 16 residues. V was shortened by 0 bases and J by 0 bases, with 12 bases between the two germline ends. CDR3 nucleotides: TGTGCCAGCAGCTTAGCAGCGGGTATGAGCTCCTACGAGCAGTACTTC. Translation gives CASSLAAGMSSYEQYF. Full variable domain (outside the CDR3, taken from reference TRBV7-2 and TRBJ2-7): GAGVSQSPSNKVTEKGKDVELRCDPISGHTALYWYRQSLGQGLEFLIYFQGNSAPDKSGLPSDRFSAERTGGSVSTLTIQRTQQEDSAVYLCASSLAAGMSSYEQYFGPGTRLTVT.

J is TRBJ1-4 and V is TRBV27; maybe TRBD1 (6 bases). V was shortened by 4 bases and J by 5 bases, with 20 bases between the two germline ends. Germline V gives CDR1 MNHEY, CDR2 SMNVEV (reference sequence). The CDR3 contains 17 residues. In DNA, the CDR3 is TGTGCCAGCAGTTCCTCCGGGACACTGCTGACAAATGAAAAACTGTTTTTT. Translated, it gives CASSSSGTLLTNEKLFF.

The DNA of the CDR3 is TGTGCCAGCAGCGCGGCCCGCGACGGAGAGACCCAGTACTTC. Its protein product is CASSAARDGETQYF. V usage is TRBV6-5 and J usage is TRBJ2-5; D unresolved. Between the trimmed V and J ends, which lost 6 bases and 4 bases, there was a span of 15 bases. Germline assignment: CDR1 MNHEY and CDR2 SVGAGI. The CDR3 has 14 amino acids.

V usage is TRBV5-1 and J usage is TRBJ1-3; D call uncertain. CDR1 and CDR2 from the germline V gene are SGHRS and YFSETQ. This CDR3 region has 15 residues. The germline V and J ends were trimmed by 0 bases and 4 bases, with 11 bases remaining between them. The CDR3 is CASSLATVPGNTIYF. CDR3 nucleotide sequence: TGCGCCAGCAGCTTGGCCACGGTGCCGGGAAACACCATATATTTT.

This rearrangement joins TRBV6-5 to TRBJ1-2, with D possibly matching TRBD1 (5 bases). The CDR3 is made up of 15 amino acids. CDR1 is MNHEY, CDR2 SVGAGI, per germline. V was trimmed by 6 bases and J by 8 bases, leaving 22 bases between them. In DNA, the CDR3 is TGTGCCAGCAGCCTGACAGCCGGGACTTCTTACGGCTACACCTTC. This codes for CASSLTAGTSYGYTF.

The chain couples TRBV11-2 to TRBJ2-7; TRBD2 aligns across 9 bases. The CDR3 extends over 15 amino acids. Germline CDR1 is SGHAT and CDR2 is FQNNGV. J gave up 7 bases and V 3 bases, and 10 bases lay outside the gene matches. The CDR3 reads CASSLWAGGPEEQYF. The CDR3, as DNA: TGTGCCAGCAGCTTGTGGGCGGGAGGGCCGGAGGAGCAGTACTTC.

The V call is TRBV19, the J call TRBJ1-2; 8 bases align to TRBD1. The CDR3 runs to 14 residues. J gave up 8 bases and V 3 bases, and 8 bases lay outside the gene matches. Germline V lookup: CDR1 LNHDA, CDR2 SQIVND (reference sequence). CDR3 protein: CASSITQGASGYTF. The CDR3 nucleotides read TGTGCCAGTAGTATTACCCAGGGGGCGAGCGGCTACACCTTC.

The chain links TRBV29-1 to TRBJ2-5, with unresolved D. The CDR3 extends over 12 amino acids. V was shortened by 7 bases and J by 4 bases, with 13 bases between the two germline ends. The germline gives CDR1 SQVTM, CDR2 ANQGSEA. The CDR3 loop is CSAAGGRETQYF. Here the CDR3 DNA reads TGCAGCGCGGCCGGCGGAAGAGAGACCCAGTACTTC.

The chain recombines TRBV15 with TRBJ2-7; TRBD2 matches 10 bases. Germline values: CDR1 LNHNV, CDR2 YYDKDF (reference sequence). V trimming: 0 bases; J trimming: 6 bases; junction bases outside the gene matches: 5. The CDR3 has 15 amino acids. The CDR3, as DNA: TGTGCCACCAGCAGAGATCTTTTAGCGGGAGGCGAGCAGTACTTC. Its translation: CATSRDLLAGGEQYF.

This chain connects TRBV11-2 to TRBJ1-1; TRBD1 matches at 9 bases. V lost 1 base, J lost 1 base, and 1 base stayed unmatched. Germline-derived CDR1 and CDR2 are SGHAT and FQNNGV. There are 15 residues in the CDR3. The CDR3 is CASSLATGGNTEAFF. In nucleotides, the CDR3 is TGTGCCAGCAGCTTAGCGACAGGGGGGAACACTGAAGCTTTCTTT.

The V call is TRBV9, the J call TRBJ1-5; D gene unclear. V lost 0 bases to trimming and J lost 1 base, with 11 bases between them. From germline, CDR1 is SGDLS and CDR2 YYNGEE. This CDR3 contains 16 residues. This chain's CDR3 is CASSVDSWESNQPQHF. The CDR3, as DNA: TGTGCCAGCAGCGTAGATTCCTGGGAGAGCAATCAGCCCCAGCATTTT.

The V gene is TRBV18, the J gene TRBJ2-7, with D possibly matching TRBD2 (5 bases). CDR1 is KGHSH, CDR2 LQKENI, per germline. CDR3 length: 15 residues. The V and J ends lost 2 bases and 2 bases respectively, with 13 bases between them. The CDR3 coding sequence is TGTGCCAGCTCACCAGGGCCGGGAATTACCTACGAGCAGTACTTC. Its protein is CASSPGPGITYEQYF.

This chain uses TRBV20-1 with TRBJ1-2; no clear D gene. Deletions cut 3 bases from V and 5 bases from J, with 7 bases between. This CDR3 spans 11 amino acids. Looked up from germline, CDR1 is DFQATT and CDR2 is SNEGSKA (reference sequence). CDR3 loop: CSASSGYGYTF. The CDR3 bases are TGCAGTGCTAGTTCGGGATATGGCTACACCTTC.

V gene TRBV7-9 combines with J gene TRBJ1-2; 8 bases match TRBD1. V was pared by 5 bases and J by 6 bases, with 5 bases of the junction left unmatched. The CDR3 length is 13 residues. Germline V gene lookup returns CDR1 SEHNR and CDR2 FQNEAQ (reference sequence). CDR3 in DNA: TGTGCCAGCAGCGCGCGACAGGGGAATGGCTACACCTTC. This translates into CASSARQGNGYTF.

This rearrangement joins TRBV5-1 to TRBJ2-5; TRBD2 aligns across 10 bases. CDR1 is SGHRS and CDR2 is YFSETQ in the germline V gene. This CDR3 is built from 16 residues. V shed 0 bases and J 5 bases; nucleotides not matched to a gene: 7. CDR3: CASSLVGAGGTETQYF. CDR3 sequence (DNA): TGCGCCAGCAGCTTGGTAGGAGCGGGGGGGACCGAGACCCAGTACTTC. Full variable domain (missing parts from reference TRBV5-1 and TRBJ2-5): KAGVTQTPRYLIKTRGQQVTLSCSPISGHRSVSWYQQTPGQGLQFLFEYFSETQRNKGNFPGRFSGRQFSNSRSEMNVSTLELGDSALYLCASSLVGAGGTETQYFGPGTRLLVL.